The rows below give T cell receptor beta chains drawn from one sample of a study of blood T cell repertoires in COVID-19. Sequencing was performed with immunoSEQ multiplex PCR; in TCRdb, only in-frame clones are kept and a portion is missing. The sample records about 200,000 clones, more than 80% being singletons. The sample taken for sequencing was peripheral blood. These receptors were obtained from a woman of 80 years or more with acute or convalescent COVID-19. The CDR3 runs from the conserved cysteine through the conserved F or W. A D gene is named only where the DNA matches it firmly. Expanded clones are given a class, and other clones once, few, many or no size at all.

>TRBV6-6|TRBD2|TRBJ2-2|NA
TGTGCCAGCAGCACTAGCGGGAGGGCCCACGGGGAGCTGTTTTTT
CASSTSGRAHGELFF
>TRBV19|TRBD1|TRBJ2-2|few
TGTGCCAGTTCGGGGACAGGATCCACCGGGGAGCTGTTTTTT
CASSGTGSTGELFF
>TRBV3-1/TRBV3-2|NA|TRBJ1-1|once
TGTGCCAGCAGCGAACCCTCTCCGGGTGGGAACACTGAAGCTTTCTTT
CASSEPSPGGNTEAFF
>TRBV19|TRBD2|TRBJ2-2|NA
TGTGCCAGTACACGGGAGGGCGGTATCGGGGAGCTGTTTTTT
CASTREGGIGELFF
>TRBV7-2|TRBD1|TRBJ1-2|once
TGTGCCAGCAGCTTAGCAGGGGGCGTTGGCTATGGCTACACCTTC
CASSLAGGVGYGYTF
>TRBV19|TRBD1|TRBJ1-6|few
TGTGCCAGTAGTTCCCGGGACAGACTAAATTCACCCCTCCACTTT
CASSSRDRLNSPLHF
>TRBV3-1/TRBV3-2|NA|TRBJ1-2|NA
TGTGCCAGCAGTAATCGAGGGACACTACAAGATGGCTACACCTTC
CASSNRGTLQDGYTF
>TRBV28|TRBD1|TRBJ1-4|NA
TGTGCCAGCAGTTCCGGACAGGGGAGTGAAAAACTGTTTTTT
CASSSGQGSEKLFF
>TRBV9|NA|TRBJ1-1|NA
TGTGCCAGCAGCGTAGGTCCAGGGTTCACTGAAGCTTTCTTT
CASSVGPGFTEAFF
>TRBV2|NA|TRBJ1-4|NA
TGTGCCAGCAGTTGGGACACTATTGCAACTAATGAAAAACTGTTTTTT
CASSWDTIATNEKLFF
>TRBV5-4|NA|TRBJ2-5|NA
TGTGCCAGCAGCTTGGAGAGGGGTCAGGGGGGAGGAGAGACCCAGTACTTC
CASSLERGQGGGETQYF
>TRBV10-3|NA|TRBJ1-1|NA
TGTGCCATCAGTGAGTCACAGTACACTGAAGCTTTCTTT
CAISESQYTEAFF
>TRBV28|NA|TRBJ2-1|NA
TGTGCCAGCAGTATCCTGACCGGGACAATTCTCTACAATGAGCAGTTCTTC
CASSILTGTILYNEQFF
>TRBV7-9|NA|TRBJ2-5|NA
TGTGCCAGCAGCAGACTGCTCGCAGGGGATGAGACCCAGTACTTC
CASSRLLAGDETQYF
>TRBV30|NA|TRBJ1-3|NA
TGTGCCTGGACGGTTGGAAACACCATATATTTT
CAWTVGNTIYF
>TRBV19|TRBD2|TRBJ2-1|NA
TGTGCCAGTAGTATAGACCACTTAACCTTAGCGGGAGAGACGACCTACAATGAGCAGTTCTTC
CASSIDHLTLAGETTYNEQFF
>TRBV5-4|TRBD2|TRBJ2-7|NA
TGTGCCAGCAGCTTGGGGGGACTAGGGTTCCACGAGCAGTACTTC
CASSLGGLGFHEQYF
>TRBV5-4|TRBD1|TRBJ2-7|NA
TGTGCCAGCAGCTCACAGGGGGCGAGATACGAGCAGTACTTC
CASSSQGARYEQYF
>TRBV7-2|NA|TRBJ1-1|once
TGTGCCAGCAGCTTTACTCCTTGGACAGCGATGAACACTGAAGCTTTCTTT
CASSFTPWTAMNTEAFF
>TRBV4-3|NA|TRBJ1-2|once
TGCGCCAGCAGCCAAACGACGGGCTATGGCTACACCTTC
CASSQTTGYGYTF
>TRBV6-5|NA|TRBJ2-3|NA
TGTGCCAGCAGTTGGAGTGAGGTGACAGATACGCAGTATTTT
CASSWSEVTDTQYF
>TRBV28|NA|TRBJ1-1|NA
TGTGCCACCGACAACCCAGGGGCGTTGAGCACTGAAGCTTTCTTT
CATDNPGALSTEAFF
>TRBV23-1|TRBD2|TRBJ2-2|NA
TGCGCCAGCAGTCATTCTAGCGGGGCCCACACCGGGGAGCTGTTTTTT
CASSHSSGAHTGELFF
>TRBV12-3/TRBV12-4|NA|TRBJ1-5|NA
TGTGCCAGCAGCCCTGACTCAAATCAGCCCCAGCATTTT
CASSPDSNQPQHF
>TRBV3-1/TRBV3-2|NA|TRBJ1-2|NA
TGTGCCAGCAGCGCGGGAGGTTGGGGCTACACCTTC
CASSAGGWGYTF
>TRBV9|TRBD2|TRBJ2-1|NA
TGTGCCAGCACTCCCGGGGGGTCTTCTTATTCATACAATGAGCAGTTCTTC
CASTPGGSSYSYNEQFF
>TRBV18|NA|TRBJ2-1|NA
TGTGCCAGCTCACCAGAGGTAAATGAGCAGTTCTTC
CASSPEVNEQFF
>TRBV6-2/TRBV6-3|TRBD1|TRBJ1-1|NA
TGTGCCAGCAGTTTCGACAGGGGCGGCACTGAAGCTTTCTTT
CASSFDRGGTEAFF
>TRBV29-1|NA|TRBJ1-2|few
TGCAGCGTAGTAGACAGCTATGGCTACACCTTC
CSVVDSYGYTF
>TRBV19|TRBD2|TRBJ2-1|NA
TGTGCCAGTAGTCCGTCACTAGCGGGAGTGATCGACTCCTACAATGAGCAGTTCTTC
CASSPSLAGVIDSYNEQFF
>TRBV19|NA|TRBJ2-7|NA
TGTGCCAGCAAAGGAGCAGGAGGCCACGAGCAGTACTTC
CASKGAGGHEQYF
>TRBV6-5|TRBD2|TRBJ2-7|few
TGTGCCACCATGAGGGCTAGCGGGGATTCCTACGAGCAGTACTTC
CATMRASGDSYEQYF
>TRBV10-3|NA|TRBJ1-1|NA
TGTGCCATCGGCAGGGGAGGGGGCACTGAAGCTTTCTTT
CAIGRGGGTEAFF
>TRBV11-2|NA|TRBJ1-5|NA
TGTGCCAGCAGCTTTTCAGAGGCCAAGCCCCAGCATTTT
CASSFSEAKPQHF
>TRBV28|TRBD2|TRBJ2-1|NA
TGTGCCAGCAGCTATAGCGGGAACCGCCGGGATGAGCAGTTCTTC
CASSYSGNRRDEQFF
>TRBV6-4|NA|TRBJ2-7|once
TGTGCCAGCAGTGACCCTCGCGGCTCCTACGAGCAGTACTTC
CASSDPRGSYEQYF
>TRBV18|NA|TRBJ1-6|once
TGTGCCAGCTCACTTGCAGGGGTAAGCTCACCCCTCCACTTT
CASSLAGVSSPLHF
>TRBV11-3|NA|TRBJ2-7|NA
TGTGCCAGCAGCTTAGTCGGTGAGCAGTACTTC
CASSLVGEQYF
>TRBV12-5|TRBD1|TRBJ1-6|NA
TGTGCTAGTGTTGGGGACAGCAATTCACCCCTCCACTTT
CASVGDSNSPLHF
>TRBV11-2|NA|TRBJ2-2|NA
TGTGCCAGCAGCTTGACAGGAAGTGGCACCGGGGAGCTGTTTTTT
CASSLTGSGTGELFF
>TRBV7-2|TRBD1|TRBJ1-1|NA
TGTGCCAGCAGCCCCTGGGACAGGGGTATGAACACTGAAGCTTTCTTT
CASSPWDRGMNTEAFF
>TRBV6-5|NA|TRBJ2-7|NA
TGTGCCAGCAGTTACGGGCAGTCCTACGAGCAGTACTTC
CASSYGQSYEQYF